This T cell receptor (beta chain) is from a study of blood T cell repertoires in COVID-19. Study at large: Collection of acute and convalescent COVID-19 samples took place in the United States, Italy and Spain. The analysed material was cDNA or gDNA that came from T cells, B-cell-depleted T cells, or PBMCs.

V lost 3 bases and J lost 2; bases outside the gene matches: 5. The CDR3 has 15 amino acids. From germline, CDR1 is KGHSH and CDR2 LQKENI. The count of this clone is one. The authors' processing: How many nucleated cells were present was estimated from reference gene primer amplification. The assay was immunoSEQ multiplex PCR, and TCRdb's table has in-frame clones only and misses some. V, J and clone size are those of that table, while D and trimming were read from the DNA. The sample holds some 91,000 clones; 60% to 85% are singletons and the top ten take around 7%. The TCR originated in a man aged 70-80 years with acute or convalescent COVID-19. The sample was peripheral blood. The rearrangement uses TRBV18 and TRBJ2-5; the match to TRBD1 covers 8 bases. Here the CDR3 reads CASSPGTGAQETQYF. CDR3 DNA: TGTGCCAGCTCACCGGGGACAGGCGCTCAAGAGACCCAGTACTTC.